This TCR beta chain originates from a study of T cell repertoires in cytomegalovirus infection. TCRdb redid the calling of the reads with MiXCR, one entry per CDR3 protein. The sample consists of 150,000 to 200,000 distinct CDR3 sequences, approximately 17% of them appearing once. The TCR was taken from a human donor in good health (CMV status not recorded). Some clones in this sample may be carry-over from other donors' samples. The sequencing input was CD8+ T cells from PBMCs.

The chain's CDR3 is CASSENAQGRGTDTQYF. The CDR3 region has the DNA TGTGCCAGCAGCGAAAACGCCCAGGGGCGAGGCACAGATACGCAGTATTTT. The rearrangement joins TRBV7-9 to TRBJ2-3; maybe TRBD1 (6 bases). The CDR3 sequence is 17 residues long. Deletions cut 5 bases from V and 1 base from J, with 19 bases between. Germline V CDR1 and CDR2: SEHNR, FQNEAQ (reference sequence).